This T cell receptor beta chain comes out of a study of blood T cell repertoires in COVID-19. Trimming stripped 3 bases from V and 6 bases from J, with 15 bases between. This CDR3 comprises 16 residues. CDR1 and CDR2 from the germline V gene are KGHSH and LQKENI. Sequencing used immunoSEQ multiplex PCR; TCRdb keeps in-frame clones, though not all of them. In the table there are approximately 230,000 clones, 85% to 90% of which are singletons. Material for sequencing was peripheral blood. The chain carries TRBV18 and TRBJ1-6, with D possibly matching TRBD1 (6 bases). The origin of this receptor is an elderly man with acute or convalescent COVID-19. The DNA for the CDR3 is TGTGCCAGCTCACCTCAGGCGGACAGAGTTAATTCACCCCTCCACTTT. It specifies CASSPQADRVNSPLHF. Looking up the rest from reference TRBV18 and TRBJ1-6 gives the full variable domain: NAGVMQNPRHLVRRRGQEARLRCSPMKGHSHVYWYRQLPEEGLKFMVYLQKENIIDESGMPKERFSAEFPKEGPSILRIQQVVRGDSAAYFCASSPQADRVNSPLHFGNGTRLTVT.